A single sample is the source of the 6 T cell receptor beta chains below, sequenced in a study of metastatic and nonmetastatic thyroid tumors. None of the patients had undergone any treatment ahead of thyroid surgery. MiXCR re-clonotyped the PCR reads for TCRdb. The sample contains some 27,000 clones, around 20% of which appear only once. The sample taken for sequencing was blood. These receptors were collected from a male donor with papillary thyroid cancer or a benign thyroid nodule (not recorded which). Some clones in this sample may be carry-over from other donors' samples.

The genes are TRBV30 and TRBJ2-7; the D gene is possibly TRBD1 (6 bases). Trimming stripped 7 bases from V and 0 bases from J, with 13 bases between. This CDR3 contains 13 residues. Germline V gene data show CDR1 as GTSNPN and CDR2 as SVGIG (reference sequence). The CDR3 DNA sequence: TGTGCCTTAGACAGGCCCTCCTCCTACGAGCAGTACTTC. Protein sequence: CALDRPSSYEQYF.

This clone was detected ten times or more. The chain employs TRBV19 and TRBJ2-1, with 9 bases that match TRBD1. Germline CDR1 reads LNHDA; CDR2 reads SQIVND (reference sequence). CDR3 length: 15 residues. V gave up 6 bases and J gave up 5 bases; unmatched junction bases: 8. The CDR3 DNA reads TGTGCCAGTAGGCAAACAGGGGGCCAACACAATGAGCAGTTCTTC. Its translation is CASRQTGGQHNEQFF.

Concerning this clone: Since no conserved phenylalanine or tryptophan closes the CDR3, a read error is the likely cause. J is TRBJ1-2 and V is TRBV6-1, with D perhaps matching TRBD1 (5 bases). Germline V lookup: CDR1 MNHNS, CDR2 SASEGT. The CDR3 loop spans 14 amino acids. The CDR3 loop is CPSSEEGTGYVYTL. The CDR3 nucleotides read TGTCCCAGCAGTGAAGAGGGCACAGGCTATGTCTACACCCTC.

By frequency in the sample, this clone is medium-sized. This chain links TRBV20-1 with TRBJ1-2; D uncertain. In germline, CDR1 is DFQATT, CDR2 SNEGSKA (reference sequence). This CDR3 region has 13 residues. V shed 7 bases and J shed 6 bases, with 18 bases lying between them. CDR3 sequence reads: CSVTAGEVDGYTF. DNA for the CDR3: TGCAGTGTGACGGCGGGTGAAGTGGATGGCTACACCTTC.

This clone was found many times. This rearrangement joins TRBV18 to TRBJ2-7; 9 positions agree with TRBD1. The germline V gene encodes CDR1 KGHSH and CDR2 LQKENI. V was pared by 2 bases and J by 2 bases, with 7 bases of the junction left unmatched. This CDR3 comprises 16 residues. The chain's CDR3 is CASSPTGTGQTYEQYF. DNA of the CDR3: TGTGCCAGCTCACCAACCGGGACAGGGCAAACCTACGAGCAGTACTTC.

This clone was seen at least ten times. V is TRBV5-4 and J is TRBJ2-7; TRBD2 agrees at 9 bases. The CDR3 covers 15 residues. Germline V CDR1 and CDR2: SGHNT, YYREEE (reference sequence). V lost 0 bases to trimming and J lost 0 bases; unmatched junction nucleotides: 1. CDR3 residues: CASSLGLADSYEQYF. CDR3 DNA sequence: TGTGCCAGCAGCTTGGGACTAGCGGACTCCTACGAGCAGTACTTC. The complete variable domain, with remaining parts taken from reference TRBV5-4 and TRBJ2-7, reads ETGVTQSPTHLIKTRGQQVTLRCSSQSGHNTVSWYQQALGQGPQFIFQYYREEENGRGNFPPRFSGLQFPNYSSELNVNALELDDSALYLCASSLGLADSYEQYFGPGTRLTVT.